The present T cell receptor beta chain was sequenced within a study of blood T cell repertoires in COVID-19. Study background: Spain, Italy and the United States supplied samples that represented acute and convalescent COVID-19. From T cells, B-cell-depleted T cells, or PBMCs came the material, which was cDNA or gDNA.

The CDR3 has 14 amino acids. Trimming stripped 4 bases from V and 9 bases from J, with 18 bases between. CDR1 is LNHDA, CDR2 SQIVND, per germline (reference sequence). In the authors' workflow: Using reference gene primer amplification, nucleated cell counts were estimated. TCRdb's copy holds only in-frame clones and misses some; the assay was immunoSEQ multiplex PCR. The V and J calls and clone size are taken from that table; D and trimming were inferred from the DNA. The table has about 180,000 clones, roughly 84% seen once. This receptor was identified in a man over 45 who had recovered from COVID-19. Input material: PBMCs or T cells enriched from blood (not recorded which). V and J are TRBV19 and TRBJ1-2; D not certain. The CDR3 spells CASSTRGGVQSYTF. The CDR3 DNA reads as TGTGCCAGTAGTACCCGAGGCGGGGTTCAGAGCTACACCTTC.